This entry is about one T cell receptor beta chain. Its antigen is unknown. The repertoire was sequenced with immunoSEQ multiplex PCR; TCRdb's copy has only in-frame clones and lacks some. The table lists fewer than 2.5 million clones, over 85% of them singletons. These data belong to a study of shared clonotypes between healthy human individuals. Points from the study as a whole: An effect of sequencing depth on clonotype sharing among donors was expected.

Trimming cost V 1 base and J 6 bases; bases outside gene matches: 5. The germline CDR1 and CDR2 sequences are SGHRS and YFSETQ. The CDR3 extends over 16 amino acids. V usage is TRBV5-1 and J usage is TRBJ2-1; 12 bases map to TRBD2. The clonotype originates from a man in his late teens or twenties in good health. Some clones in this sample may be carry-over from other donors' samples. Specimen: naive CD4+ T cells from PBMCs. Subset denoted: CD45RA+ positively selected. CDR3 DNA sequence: TGCGCCAGCAGCTTGAGACCTAGCGGGAGGGCCAATGAGCAGTTCTTC. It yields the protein CASSLRPSGRANEQFF. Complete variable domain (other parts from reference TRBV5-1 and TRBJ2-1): KAGVTQTPRYLIKTRGQQVTLSCSPISGHRSVSWYQQTPGQGLQFLFEYFSETQRNKGNFPGRFSGRQFSNSRSEMNVSTLELGDSALYLCASSLRPSGRANEQFFGPGTRLTVL.